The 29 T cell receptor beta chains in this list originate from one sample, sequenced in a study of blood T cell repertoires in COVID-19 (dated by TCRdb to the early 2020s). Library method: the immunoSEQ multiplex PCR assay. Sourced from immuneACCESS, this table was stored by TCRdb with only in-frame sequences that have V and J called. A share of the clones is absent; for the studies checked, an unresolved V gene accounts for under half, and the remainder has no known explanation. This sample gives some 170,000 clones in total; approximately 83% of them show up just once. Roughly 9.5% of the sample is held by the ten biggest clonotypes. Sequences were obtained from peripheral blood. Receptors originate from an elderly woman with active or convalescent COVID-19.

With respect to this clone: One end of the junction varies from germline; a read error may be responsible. CDR3 nucleotide sequence: TGTGCCAGCAGCCGGGACAGGGGGACCTACAATGAGCAGCTCTTC. This codes for CASSRDRGTYNEQLF. V gene TRBV6-5 combines with J gene TRBJ2-1; 11 bases fit TRBD1. Germline CDR1 reads MNHEY; CDR2 reads SVGAGI. The CDR3 covers 15 residues.

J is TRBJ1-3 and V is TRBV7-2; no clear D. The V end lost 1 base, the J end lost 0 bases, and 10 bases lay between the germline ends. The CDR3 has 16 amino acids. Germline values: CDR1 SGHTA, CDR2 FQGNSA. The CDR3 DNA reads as TGTGCCAGCAGCTTAGACAGCGGATACTCTGGAAACACCATATATTTT. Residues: CASSLDSGYSGNTIYF.

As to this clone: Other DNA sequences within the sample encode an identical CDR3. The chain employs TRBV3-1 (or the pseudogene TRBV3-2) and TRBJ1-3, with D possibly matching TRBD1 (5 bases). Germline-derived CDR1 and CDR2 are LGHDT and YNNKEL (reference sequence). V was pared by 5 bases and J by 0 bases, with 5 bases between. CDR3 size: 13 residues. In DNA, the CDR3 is TGTGCCAGCAGCACAGGCTCTGGAAACACCATATATTTT. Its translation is CASSTGSGNTIYF.

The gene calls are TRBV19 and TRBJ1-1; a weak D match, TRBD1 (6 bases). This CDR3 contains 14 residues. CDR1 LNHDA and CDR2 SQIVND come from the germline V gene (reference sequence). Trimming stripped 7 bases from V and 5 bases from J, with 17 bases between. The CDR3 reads CASTSTGRWTEAFF. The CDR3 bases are TGTGCCAGTACTTCGACAGGCAGGTGGACTGAAGCTTTCTTT.

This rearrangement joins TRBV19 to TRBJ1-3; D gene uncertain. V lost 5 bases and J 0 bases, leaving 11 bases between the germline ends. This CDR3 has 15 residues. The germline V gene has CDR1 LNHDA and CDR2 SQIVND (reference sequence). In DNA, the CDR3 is TGTGCCAGTAGTGACATTGGAAGCTCTGGAAACACCATATATTTT. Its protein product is CASSDIGSSGNTIYF.

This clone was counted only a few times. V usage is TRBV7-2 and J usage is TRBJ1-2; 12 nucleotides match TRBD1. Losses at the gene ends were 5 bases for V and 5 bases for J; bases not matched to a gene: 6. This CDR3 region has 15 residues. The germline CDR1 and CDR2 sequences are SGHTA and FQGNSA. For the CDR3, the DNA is TGTGCCAGCAGCCCGGGACAGGGGGCAACATATGGCTACACCTTC. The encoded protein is CASSPGQGATYGYTF.

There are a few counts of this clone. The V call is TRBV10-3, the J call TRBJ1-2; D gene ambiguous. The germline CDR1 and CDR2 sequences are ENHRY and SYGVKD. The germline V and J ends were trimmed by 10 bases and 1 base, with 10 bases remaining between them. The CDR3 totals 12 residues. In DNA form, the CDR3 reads TGTGCCACGACTCAGAATAACTATGGCTACACCTTC. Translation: CATTQNNYGYTF.

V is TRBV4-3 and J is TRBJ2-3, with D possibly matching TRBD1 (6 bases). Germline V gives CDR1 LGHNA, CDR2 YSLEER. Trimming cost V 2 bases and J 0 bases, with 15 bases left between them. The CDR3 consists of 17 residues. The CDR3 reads CASSQTAAGQSTDTQYF. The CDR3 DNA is TGCGCCAGCAGCCAAACCGCGGCCGGACAGAGCACAGATACGCAGTATTTT.

The CDR3 region is CASSYTGSGNQPQHF. Written as DNA, the CDR3 is TGTGCCAGCAGCTATACAGGGTCCGGCAATCAGCCCCAGCATTTT. The chain employs TRBV5-8 and TRBJ1-5, with D maybe TRBD1 (6 bases). From germline, CDR1 is SGHTS and CDR2 YDEGEE. This CDR3 comprises 15 residues. The V end lost 3 bases, the J end lost 2 bases, and 12 bases lay between the germline ends.

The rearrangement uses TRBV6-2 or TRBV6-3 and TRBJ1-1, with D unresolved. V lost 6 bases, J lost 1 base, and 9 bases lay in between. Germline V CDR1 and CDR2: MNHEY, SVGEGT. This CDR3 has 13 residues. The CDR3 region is CASSQYRNTEAFF. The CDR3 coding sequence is TGTGCCAGCAGCCAATACAGGAACACTGAAGCTTTCTTT.

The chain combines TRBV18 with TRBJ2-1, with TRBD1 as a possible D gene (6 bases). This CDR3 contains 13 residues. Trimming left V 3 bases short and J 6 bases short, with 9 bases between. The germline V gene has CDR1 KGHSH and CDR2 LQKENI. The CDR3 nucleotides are TGTGCCAGCTCACCGGGGGCCGGCAATGAGCAGTTCTTC. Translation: CASSPGAGNEQFF.

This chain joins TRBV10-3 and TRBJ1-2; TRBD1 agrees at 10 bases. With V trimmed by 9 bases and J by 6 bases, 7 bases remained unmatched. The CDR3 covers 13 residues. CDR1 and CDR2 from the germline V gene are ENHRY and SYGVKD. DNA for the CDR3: TGTGCCATACCGACAGGGACAGGGGATGGCTACACCTTC. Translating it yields CAIPTGTGDGYTF.

CDR3 bases: TGTGCCAGCAGTGGGGACAGGGGAAGGTCTGAAGCTTTCTTT. Its protein is CASSGDRGRSEAFF. The chain links TRBV2 to TRBJ1-1; 10 bases line up with TRBD1. Germline lookup yields CDR1 SNHLY and CDR2 FYNNEI. The CDR3 extends over 14 amino acids. V shed 4 bases, J shed 6 bases, and the junction held 5 bases outside the gene matches.

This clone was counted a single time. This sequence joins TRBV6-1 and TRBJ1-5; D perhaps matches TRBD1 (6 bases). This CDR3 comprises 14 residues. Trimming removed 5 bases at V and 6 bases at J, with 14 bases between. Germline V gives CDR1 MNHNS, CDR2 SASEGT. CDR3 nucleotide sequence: TGTGCCAGCAGTTCTCAGGGGTCTGGTCAGCCCCAGCATTTT. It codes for CASSSQGSGQPQHF.

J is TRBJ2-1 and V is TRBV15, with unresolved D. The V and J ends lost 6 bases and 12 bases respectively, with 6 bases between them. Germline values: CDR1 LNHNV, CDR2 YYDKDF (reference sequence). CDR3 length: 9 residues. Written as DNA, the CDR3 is TGTGCCACCAGGTGTAGGCAGTTCTTC. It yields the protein CATRCRQFF.

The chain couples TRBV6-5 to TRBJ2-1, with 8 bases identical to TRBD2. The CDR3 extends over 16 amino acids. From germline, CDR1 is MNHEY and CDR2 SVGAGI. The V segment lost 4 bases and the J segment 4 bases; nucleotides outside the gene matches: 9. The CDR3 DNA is TGTGCCAGCAGTTCCAACCGGGGGGGCTTGTACAATGAGCAGTTCTTC. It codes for CASSSNRGGLYNEQFF.

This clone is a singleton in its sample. The CDR3 here is CASSASGGSGNTIYF. CDR3 sequence (DNA): TGTGCCAGCAGTGCGTCAGGGGGATCTGGAAACACCATATATTTT. The chain combines TRBV2 with TRBJ1-3; 7 positions agree with TRBD1. J gave up 1 base and V 4 bases, and 4 bases lay outside the gene matches. The germline CDR1 and CDR2 sequences are SNHLY and FYNNEI. There are 15 residues in the CDR3.

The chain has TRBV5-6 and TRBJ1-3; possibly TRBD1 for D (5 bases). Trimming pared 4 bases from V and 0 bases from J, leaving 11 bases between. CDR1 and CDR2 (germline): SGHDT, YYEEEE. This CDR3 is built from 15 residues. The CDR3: CASSVAGPSGNTIYF. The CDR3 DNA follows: TGTGCCAGCAGCGTGGCAGGGCCCTCTGGAAACACCATATATTTT. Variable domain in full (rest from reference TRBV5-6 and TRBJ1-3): DAGVTQSPTHLIKTRGQQVTLRCSPKSGHDTVSWYQQALGQGPQFIFQYYEEEERQRGNFPDRFSGHQFPNYSSELNVNALLLGDSALYLCASSVAGPSGNTIYFGEGSWLTVV.

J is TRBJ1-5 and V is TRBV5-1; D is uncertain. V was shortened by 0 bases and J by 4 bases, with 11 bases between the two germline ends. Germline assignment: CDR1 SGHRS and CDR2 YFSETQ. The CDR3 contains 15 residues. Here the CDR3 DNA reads TGCGCCAGCAGCTTGGCAGGCAGGACTAATCAGCCCCAGCATTTT. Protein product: CASSLAGRTNQPQHF.

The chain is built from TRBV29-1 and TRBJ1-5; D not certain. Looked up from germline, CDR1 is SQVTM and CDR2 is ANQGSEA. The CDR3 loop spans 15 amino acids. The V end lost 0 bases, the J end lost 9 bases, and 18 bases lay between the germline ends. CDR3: CSVEDLQAGGGPQHF. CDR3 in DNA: TGCAGCGTTGAAGATCTACAAGCAGGTGGTGGGCCCCAGCATTTT.

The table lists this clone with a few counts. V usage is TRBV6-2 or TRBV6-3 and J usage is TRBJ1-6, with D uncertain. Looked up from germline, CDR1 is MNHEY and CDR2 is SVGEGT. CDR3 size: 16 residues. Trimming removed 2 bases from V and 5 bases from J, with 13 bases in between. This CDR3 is CASSYGPAVNNSPLHF. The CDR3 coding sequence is TGTGCCAGCAGTTACGGGCCCGCAGTTAATAATTCACCCCTCCACTTT.

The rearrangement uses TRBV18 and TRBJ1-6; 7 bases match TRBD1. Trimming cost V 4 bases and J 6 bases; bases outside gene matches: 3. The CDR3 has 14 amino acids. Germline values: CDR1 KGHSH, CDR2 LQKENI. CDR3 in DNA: TGTGCCAGCTCACAGGACAGGCCTAATTCACCCCTCCACTTT. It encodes CASSQDRPNSPLHF.

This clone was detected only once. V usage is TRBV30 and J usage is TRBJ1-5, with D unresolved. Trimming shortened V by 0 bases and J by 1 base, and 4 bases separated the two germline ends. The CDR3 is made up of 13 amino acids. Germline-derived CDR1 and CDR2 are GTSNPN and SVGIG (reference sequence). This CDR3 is CAWSVSSNQPQHF. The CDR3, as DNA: TGTGCCTGGAGTGTGTCGAGCAATCAGCCCCAGCATTTT.

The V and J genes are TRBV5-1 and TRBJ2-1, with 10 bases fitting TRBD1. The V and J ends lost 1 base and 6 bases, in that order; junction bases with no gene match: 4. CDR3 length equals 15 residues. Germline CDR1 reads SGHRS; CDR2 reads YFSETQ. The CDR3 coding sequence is TGCGCCAGCAGCTTGCAGGGACAGGGGTTCAATGAGCAGTTCTTC. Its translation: CASSLQGQGFNEQFF.

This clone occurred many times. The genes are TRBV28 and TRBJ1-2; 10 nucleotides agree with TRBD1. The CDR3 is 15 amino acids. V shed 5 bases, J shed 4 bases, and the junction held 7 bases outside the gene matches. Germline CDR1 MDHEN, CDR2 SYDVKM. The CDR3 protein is CASSRDRGSSYGYTF. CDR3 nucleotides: TGTGCCAGCAGTCGGGACAGGGGCTCAAGCTATGGCTACACCTTC.

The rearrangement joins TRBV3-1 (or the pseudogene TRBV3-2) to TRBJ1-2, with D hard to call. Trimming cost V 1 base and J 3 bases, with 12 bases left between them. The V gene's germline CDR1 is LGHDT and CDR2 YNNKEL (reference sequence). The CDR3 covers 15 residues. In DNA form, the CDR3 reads TGTGCCAGCAGCCAAGGTCACCGGGAGGACTATGGCTACACCTTC. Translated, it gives CASSQGHREDYGYTF.

The CDR3 sequence is CASSLIQEMNTEAFF. CDR3 nucleotide sequence: TGTGCCAGCAGCCTAATACAGGAGATGAACACTGAAGCTTTCTTT. The chain recombines TRBV14 with TRBJ1-1; a weak D match, TRBD1 (5 bases). Germline CDR1 and CDR2: SGHDN and FVKESK. This CDR3 comprises 15 residues. The V and J ends lost 4 bases and 0 bases respectively, with 12 bases between them.

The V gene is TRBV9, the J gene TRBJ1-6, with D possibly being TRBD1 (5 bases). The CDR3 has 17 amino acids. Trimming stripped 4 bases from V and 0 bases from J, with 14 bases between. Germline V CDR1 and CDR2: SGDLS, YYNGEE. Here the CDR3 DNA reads TGTGCCAGCAGCATTAGACAGCCTAGCTCCTATAATTCACCCCTCCACTTT. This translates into CASSIRQPSSYNSPLHF.

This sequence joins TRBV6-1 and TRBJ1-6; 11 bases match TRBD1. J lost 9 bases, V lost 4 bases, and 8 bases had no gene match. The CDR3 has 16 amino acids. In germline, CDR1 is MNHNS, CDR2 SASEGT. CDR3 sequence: CASSALRGQGVSPLHF. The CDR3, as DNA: TGTGCCAGCAGTGCTCTCCGGGGACAGGGGGTTTCACCCCTCCACTTT.